The next 15 T cell receptor beta chains were all read from a single sample in a study of identical twins. Each CDR3 protein gets one entry after TCRdb re-called the 5' RACE reads with MiXCR. The sample lists about 240,000 distinct CDR3 sequences, under 12% occurring once. Sequenced material: memory T cells sorted from blood. The receptors were sampled from a man aged 45 to 65 in good health.

This clonotype came up many times. The chain has TRBV28 and TRBJ1-1, with D unclear. The CDR3 spans 13 residues. V was clipped by 3 bases and J by 2 bases, with 7 bases between them. Germline V gene data show CDR1 as MDHEN and CDR2 as SYDVKM. CDR3 sequence: CASSFLINTEAFF. Written as DNA, the CDR3 is TGTGCCAGCAGTTTCCTAATCAACACTGAAGCTTTCTTT.

This clonotype showed up many times. V usage is TRBV5-1 and J usage is TRBJ2-7; possibly TRBD1 for D (6 bases). The ends were cut back, 4 bases at V and 4 bases at J, with 12 bases in the middle. Per germline, CDR1 SGHRS and CDR2 YFSETQ. The CDR3 consists of 13 residues. This chain's CDR3 is CASSPGTPYEQYF. The CDR3 nucleotides read TGCGCCAGCAGCCCCGGGACACCGTACGAGCAGTACTTC.

The chain links TRBV5-1 to TRBJ2-5; TRBD1 is a possible D gene (5 bases). The germline V and J ends were trimmed by 4 bases and 5 bases, with 12 bases remaining between them. Germline V gene lookup returns CDR1 SGHRS and CDR2 YFSETQ. This CDR3 region has 13 residues. The CDR3 nucleotides are TGCGCCAGCAGCCCGCAGGGTTGGGAGACCCAGTACTTC. As protein: CASSPQGWETQYF.

V gene TRBV15 combines with J gene TRBJ2-2; no reliable D call. There are 14 residues in the CDR3. CDR1 is LNHNV, CDR2 YYDKDF, per germline (reference sequence). The ends were cut back, 1 base at V and 6 bases at J, with 9 bases in the middle. Here the CDR3 DNA reads TGTGCCACCAGCAGAGTACCCGAGGCCGGGGAGCTGTTTTTT. Translation: CATSRVPEAGELFF.

This clonotype showed up many times. The chain has TRBV20-1 and TRBJ2-1; TRBD2 matches at 8 bases. Germline V gene sequence: CDR1 DFQATT, CDR2 SNEGSKA (reference sequence). The ends lost 3 bases at V and 7 bases at J; junction bases unmatched: 5. This CDR3 has 13 amino acids. The CDR3 is CSARKGLANEQFF. CDR3 DNA: TGCAGTGCTAGGAAAGGACTAGCAAATGAGCAGTTCTTC.

This clonotype occurred many times. The V call is TRBV27, the J call TRBJ2-1, with 9 bases aligning to TRBD2. The V gene end was trimmed by 7 bases and the J gene end by 6 bases; junction bases not matched to a gene: 10. Looked up from germline, CDR1 is MNHEY and CDR2 is SMNVEV (reference sequence). This CDR3 region has 15 residues. The CDR3: CASKRGRGGPNEQFF. CDR3 bases: TGTGCCAGCAAACGGGGGCGGGGGGGCCCCAATGAGCAGTTCTTC.

This clonotype was detected only a few times. This sequence joins TRBV3-1 and TRBJ1-4; D gene uncertain. With 3 bases removed from V and 8 bases from J, the gap between germline ends came to 22 bases. CDR1 LGHDT and CDR2 YNNKEL come from the germline V gene (reference sequence). The CDR3 has 17 residues. Here the CDR3 reads CASSHRRGVSIGEKLFF. CDR3 in DNA: TGTGCCAGCAGCCACAGGCGGGGAGTATCAATAGGGGAAAAACTGTTTTTT.

This clonotype showed up just a few times. V and J are TRBV29-1 and TRBJ2-1; D not certain. V lost 4 bases and J 0 bases, leaving 10 bases between the germline ends. Per the germline V gene, CDR1 is SQVTM and CDR2 is ANQGSEA. The CDR3 consists of 14 residues. CDR3 sequence: CSVAGRISYNEQFF. The CDR3 DNA follows: TGCAGCGTTGCGGGTCGGATCTCCTACAATGAGCAGTTCTTC.

In this sample, this clonotype turned up many times. Relative to the germline gene, one junction end is altered; a read error may explain this. The chain couples TRBV5-1 to TRBJ2-7, with TRBD2 identical over 8 bases. This CDR3 comprises 14 residues. CDR1 and CDR2 (germline): SGHRS, YFSETQ. The CDR3 DNA reads TGTGCCAGCAGCTTGAGCGGGGGATCCTACGAGCAGTACTTC. It codes for CASSLSGGSYEQYF.

This chain connects TRBV12-3 or TRBV12-4 to TRBJ1-5; tentatively, D is TRBD1 (5 bases). Trimming pared 5 bases from V and 7 bases from J, leaving 12 bases between. This CDR3 spans 13 amino acids. The CDR3 DNA is TGTGCCAGCAGTCTGGCGGGGCACCAGCCCCAGCATTTT. It codes for CASSLAGHQPQHF.

The table lists this clonotype with many counts. The V gene is TRBV18, the J gene TRBJ1-3; D is undetermined. V lost 8 bases and J lost 2, with 16 bases in between. CDR3 length equals 15 residues. CDR1 is KGHSH and CDR2 is LQKENI in the germline V gene. This CDR3 reads CASTNTAAAGNTIYF. The CDR3 coding sequence is TGTGCCAGCACAAACACGGCAGCTGCTGGAAACACCATATATTTT. The whole variable domain, filled in from reference TRBV18 and TRBJ1-3, reads NAGVMQNPRHLVRRRGQEARLRCSPMKGHSHVYWYRQLPEEGLKFMVYLQKENIIDESGMPKERFSAEFPKEGPSILRIQQVVRGDSAAYFCASTNTAAAGNTIYFGEGSWLTVV.

This clonotype was counted ten times or more. V usage is TRBV6-2 or TRBV6-3 and J usage is TRBJ1-5, with 9 positions matching TRBD1. The CDR3 covers 16 residues. Germline CDR1 MNHEY, CDR2 SVGEGT. The ends lost 6 bases at V and 6 bases at J; junction bases unmatched: 12. The CDR3 sequence is CASRSSGTGYRQPQHF. The CDR3 nucleotides read TGTGCCAGCAGATCCTCAGGGACAGGGTATCGTCAGCCCCAGCATTTT.

This clonotype showed up just once. J is TRBJ2-1 and V is TRBV20-1; the match to TRBD2 covers 11 bases. Germline loops: CDR1 DFQATT, CDR2 SNEGSKA (reference sequence). CDR3 size: 14 residues. Trimming removed 5 bases from V and 4 bases from J; junction bases left unmatched: 4. CDR3 coding DNA: TGCAGTGCTTTAGCGGGAGGGCCATACAATGAGCAGTTCTTC. Translated, it gives CSALAGGPYNEQFF.

This clonotype has more than one count but fewer than ten. The V and J genes are TRBV6-2 or TRBV6-3 and TRBJ2-7; D call uncertain. Germline V gene sequence: CDR1 MNHEY, CDR2 SVGEGT. V lost 5 bases to trimming and J lost 2 bases, with 10 bases between them. This CDR3 has 13 amino acids. The CDR3 region has the DNA TGTGCCAGCAGTAAGTCCTACGCCTACGAGCAGTACTTC. Translation gives CASSKSYAYEQYF.

This clonotype was seen only once. The V call is TRBV19, the J call TRBJ1-5; a weak D match, TRBD1 (6 bases). CDR3 length: 15 residues. V was trimmed by 3 bases and J by 2 bases, leaving 11 bases between them. Germline-derived CDR1 and CDR2 are LNHDA and SQIVND (reference sequence). In nucleotides, the CDR3 is TGTGCCAGTAGTATTGGCAGGGGTGGCAATCAGCCCCAGCATTTT. Translation gives CASSIGRGGNQPQHF.